This TCR beta chain was captured in a study of blood T cell repertoires in COVID-19. Study as a whole: Sites across the United States, Italy and Spain contributed samples from acute and convalescent COVID-19.

The CDR3 is made up of 16 amino acids. CDR1 is SGHNT, CDR2 YYREEE, per germline (reference sequence). V lost 1 base and J 1 base, leaving 14 bases between the germline ends. Assay: immunoSEQ multiplex PCR; the TCRdb copy retains only in-frame clones and omits some. Of some 150,000 clones listed, about 76% are singletons. Source material: peripheral blood. The receptor was isolated from a woman aged 60-75 years with active or convalescent COVID-19. The chain uses TRBV5-4 and TRBJ1-1; possibly TRBD1 for D (5 bases). Here the CDR3 reads CASSLNLVQENTEAFF. The CDR3 coding sequence is TGTGCCAGCAGCTTGAATTTAGTACAGGAGAACACTGAAGCTTTCTTT. Combining the CDR3 with reference TRBV5-4 and TRBJ1-1 gives the whole variable domain ETGVTQSPTHLIKTRGQQVTLRCSSQSGHNTVSWYQQALGQGPQFIFQYYREEENGRGNFPPRFSGLQFPNYSSELNVNALELDDSALYLCASSLNLVQENTEAFFGQGTRLTVV.